This T cell receptor beta chain emerged from a study of a mutant IDH1 vaccine in newly diagnosed glioma. Turning to the study itself: Of treated patients, approximately 60% were men and approximately 40% women, averaging around 42 years. Earlier care involved radiotherapy, temozolomide, or both, and the majority received both. Whole-study results and caveats: Pseudoprogression appeared independent of alterations in top peripheral clonotypes.

The protocol was immunoSEQ multiplex PCR, while the TCRdb copy is restricted to in-frame clones and leaves out a portion. This table holds 50,000 to 65,000 clones, more than 80% found once. The time point was: baseline, week 1 (first vaccination visit). The treatment: pre-vaccination baseline after standard-of-care therapy. Newly diagnosed WHO grade 3 or 4 IDH1-mutant, ATRX-lost astrocytomas were identified in the donors. V lost 2 bases and J lost 0; bases outside the gene matches: 4. The CDR3 contains 17 residues. Germline CDR1 MGHRA, CDR2 YSYEKL. This clone was seen only a few times. Antigen: not known.

The specimen was PBMCs, collected from a glioma patient treated with radiotherapy, temozolomide or both. The V and J genes are TRBV4-1 and TRBJ1-5; 10 nucleotides match TRBD1. This TCR derives from a man between 18 and 35 years old with glioma. CDR3 amino acids: CASSQLDRGYSNQPQHF. The CDR3 DNA follows: TGCGCCAGCAGCCAACTGGACAGGGGGTATAGCAATCAGCCCCAGCATTTT.